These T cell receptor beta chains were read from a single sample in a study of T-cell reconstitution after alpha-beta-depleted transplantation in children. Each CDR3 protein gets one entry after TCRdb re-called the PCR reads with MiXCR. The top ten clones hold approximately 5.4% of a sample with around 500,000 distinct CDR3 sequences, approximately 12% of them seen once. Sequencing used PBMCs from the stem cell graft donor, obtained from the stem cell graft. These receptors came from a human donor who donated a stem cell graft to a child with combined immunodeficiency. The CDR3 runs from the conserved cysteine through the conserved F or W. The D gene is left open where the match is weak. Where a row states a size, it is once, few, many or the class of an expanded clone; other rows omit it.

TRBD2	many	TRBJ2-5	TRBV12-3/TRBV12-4	TGTGCCAGCAGTTCTGCTAGCGGGAGGGAGACCCAGTACTTC	CASSSASGRETQYF
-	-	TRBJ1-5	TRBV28	TGTGCCAGCAAGCCCCCCAATCAGCCCCAGCATTTT	CASKPPNQPQHF
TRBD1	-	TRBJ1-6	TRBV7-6	TGTGCCAGCAGCATCCGGGACAGAAATTCACCCCTCCACTTT	CASSIRDRNSPLHF
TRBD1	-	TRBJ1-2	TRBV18	TGTGCCAGCTCACACGACAGGGACTATGGCTACACCTTC	CASSHDRDYGYTF
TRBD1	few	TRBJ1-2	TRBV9	TGTGCCAGCAGCGTATCAGGGGGAACTAACTATGGCTACACCTTC	CASSVSGGTNYGYTF
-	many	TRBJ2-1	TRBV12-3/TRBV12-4	TGTGCCAGCACCCCGCTGATAGGTGAGCAGTTCTTC	CASTPLIGEQFF
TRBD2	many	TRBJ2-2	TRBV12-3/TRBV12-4	TGTGCCAGCAGCCCCGGGGGGACCGGGGAGCTGTTTTTT	CASSPGGTGELFF
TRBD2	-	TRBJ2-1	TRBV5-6	TGTGCCAGCAGCGTGGGGGGGGGGACCTCCTACAATGAGCAGTTCTTC	CASSVGGGTSYNEQFF
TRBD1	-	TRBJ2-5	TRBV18	TGTGCCAGCTCACCGGACAGGGTTGGAGAGACCCAGTACTTC	CASSPDRVGETQYF
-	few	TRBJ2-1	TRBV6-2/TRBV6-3	TGTGCCAGCATAAGGGGATGGGAGCAGTTCTTC	CASIRGWEQFF
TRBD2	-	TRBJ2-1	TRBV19	TGTGCCAGTAGTATAGTACTAGCGGTCTACAATGAGCAGTTCTTC	CASSIVLAVYNEQFF
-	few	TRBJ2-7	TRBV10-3	TGTGCCATCAGGCCCGGGACGGGCTACGAGCAGTACTTC	CAIRPGTGYEQYF
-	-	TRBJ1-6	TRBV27	TGTGCCAGCTCCATTTGGGGGGCCAGCTCCTATAATTCACCCCTCCACTTT	CASSIWGASSYNSPLHF
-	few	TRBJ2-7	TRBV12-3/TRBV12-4	TGTGCCAGCAGGGCCCAGGAGATATCCTACGAGCAGTACTTC	CASRAQEISYEQYF
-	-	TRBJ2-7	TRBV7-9	TGTGCCAGCAGCCCAGGAAACAGGGAGGGCGAGCAGTACTTC	CASSPGNREGEQYF
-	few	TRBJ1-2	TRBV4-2	TGTGCCAGCAGCCCTCCGGCAGTCTCCTATGGCTACACCTTC	CASSPPAVSYGYTF
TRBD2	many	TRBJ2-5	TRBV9	TGTGCCAGCAGCGTAGCTGGCGGGAGGGCCCAAGAGACCCAGTACTTC	CASSVAGGRAQETQYF
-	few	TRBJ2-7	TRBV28	TGTGCCAGCAGTTCGCTTCAGACCCAACTTGGGGGGGAGCAGTACTTC	CASSSLQTQLGGEQYF
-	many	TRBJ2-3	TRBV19	TGTGCCAGTAGTATAGGGGAGACAGGCACAGATACGCAGTATTTT	CASSIGETGTDTQYF
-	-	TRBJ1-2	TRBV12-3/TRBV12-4	TGTGCCAGCAGCATCGGGACCTCCTATGGCTACACCTTC	CASSIGTSYGYTF
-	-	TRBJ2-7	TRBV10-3	TGTGCCATCAGTGAGGCCTCCGGGGCGGAGTACTTC	CAISEASGAEYF
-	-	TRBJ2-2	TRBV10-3	TGTGCCATCAGTGAGTCGAGTCGGCGGCACAACACCGGGGAGCTGTTTTTT	CAISESSRRHNTGELFF